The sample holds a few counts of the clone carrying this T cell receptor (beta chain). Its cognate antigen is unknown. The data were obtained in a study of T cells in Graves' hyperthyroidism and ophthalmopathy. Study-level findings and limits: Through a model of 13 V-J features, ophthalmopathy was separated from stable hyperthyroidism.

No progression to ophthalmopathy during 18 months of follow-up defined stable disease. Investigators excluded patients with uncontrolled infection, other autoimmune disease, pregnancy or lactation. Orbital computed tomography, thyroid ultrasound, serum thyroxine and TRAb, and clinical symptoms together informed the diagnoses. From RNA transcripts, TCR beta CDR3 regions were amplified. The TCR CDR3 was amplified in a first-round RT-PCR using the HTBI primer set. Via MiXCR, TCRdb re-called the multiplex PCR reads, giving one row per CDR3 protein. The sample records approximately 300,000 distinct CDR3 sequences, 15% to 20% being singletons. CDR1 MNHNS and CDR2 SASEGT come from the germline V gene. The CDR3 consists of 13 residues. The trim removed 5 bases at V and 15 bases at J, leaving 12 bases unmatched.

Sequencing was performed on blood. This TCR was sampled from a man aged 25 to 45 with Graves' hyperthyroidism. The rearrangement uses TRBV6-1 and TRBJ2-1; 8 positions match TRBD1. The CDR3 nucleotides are TGTGCCAGCAGTCGAACTCCGGGACAGGATACGTTCTTC. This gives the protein CASSRTPGQDTFF.